The sequence of this T cell receptor beta chain was determined in a study of human T cells and chemical hapten exposure. Looked up from germline, CDR1 is DFQATT and CDR2 is SNEGSKA (reference sequence). This CDR3 region has 15 residues. V lost 3 bases to trimming and J lost 3 bases; unmatched junction nucleotides: 9. TCRdb analysed the RACE reads with MiXCR anew, one entry per CDR3 protein. The sample has more than 70,000 distinct CDR3 sequences; 7.5% to 9.5% are singletons. Time point reported: pre-sensitization, week 0. The sample's treatment: therapeutic diphenylcyclopropenone sensitization with weekly scalp DPC.

The chain couples TRBV20-1 to TRBJ2-3; 7 bases map to TRBD2. The starting material was whole blood, obtained in connection with sensitization to the hapten diphenylcyclopropenone (DPC). The TCR was taken from a man between 35 and 55 years old with alopecia areata. Some clones in this sample may be carry-over from other donors' samples. The chain's CDR3 is CSASPGAGATDTQYF. CDR3 coding DNA: TGCAGTGCTAGCCCTGGGGCGGGAGCTACAGATACGCAGTATTTT.